Included here is one T cell receptor (beta chain) sequence, with context. What it binds is unknown. This sample is part of a study of T-cell memory formation after mild COVID-19. Findings and caveats of the study: Shrinking CD4+ clones resided mostly in CM and EM, and CD8+ ones in EMRA.

5'RACE, which relied on constant-segment primers, yielded TCR alpha and TCR beta cDNA libraries carrying sample barcodes and UMIs. TCRdb reprocessed the 5' RACE reads with MiXCR, giving one entry per CDR3 protein. The sample holds roughly 400,000 distinct CDR3 sequences; 16% are singletons and the top ten take roughly 21%. This CDR3 has 17 residues. From germline, CDR1 is LGHNA and CDR2 YNFKEQ. V lost 4 bases, J lost 0 bases, and 13 bases lay in between. The source of this sequence is a young man who had mild COVID-19 (a few samples of this study predate the infection). Cell type and time point are not known. Sequencing was done on a sample of PBMCs or a T cell subset sorted from them (not recorded which). The V call is TRBV4-2, the J call TRBJ2-6; D gene unclear. In nucleotides, the CDR3 is TGTGCCAGCAGCCCAGCAGGCACTAACTCTGGGGCCAACGTCCTGACTTTC. This translates into CASSPAGTNSGANVLTF.